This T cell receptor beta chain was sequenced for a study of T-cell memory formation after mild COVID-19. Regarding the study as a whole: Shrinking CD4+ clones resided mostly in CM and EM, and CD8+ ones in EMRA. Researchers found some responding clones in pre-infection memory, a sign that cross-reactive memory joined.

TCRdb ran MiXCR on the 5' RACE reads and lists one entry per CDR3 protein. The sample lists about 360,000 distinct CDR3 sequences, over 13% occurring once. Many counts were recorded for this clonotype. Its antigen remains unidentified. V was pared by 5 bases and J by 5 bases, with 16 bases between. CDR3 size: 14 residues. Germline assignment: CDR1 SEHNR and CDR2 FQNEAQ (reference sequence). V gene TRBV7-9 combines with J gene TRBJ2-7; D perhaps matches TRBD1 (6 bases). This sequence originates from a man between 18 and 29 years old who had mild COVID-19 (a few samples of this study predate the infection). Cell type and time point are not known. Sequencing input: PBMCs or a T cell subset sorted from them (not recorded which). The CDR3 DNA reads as TGTGCCAGCAGCCCCCGACAGGAATCCCACGAGCAGTACTTC. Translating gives CASSPRQESHEQYF.